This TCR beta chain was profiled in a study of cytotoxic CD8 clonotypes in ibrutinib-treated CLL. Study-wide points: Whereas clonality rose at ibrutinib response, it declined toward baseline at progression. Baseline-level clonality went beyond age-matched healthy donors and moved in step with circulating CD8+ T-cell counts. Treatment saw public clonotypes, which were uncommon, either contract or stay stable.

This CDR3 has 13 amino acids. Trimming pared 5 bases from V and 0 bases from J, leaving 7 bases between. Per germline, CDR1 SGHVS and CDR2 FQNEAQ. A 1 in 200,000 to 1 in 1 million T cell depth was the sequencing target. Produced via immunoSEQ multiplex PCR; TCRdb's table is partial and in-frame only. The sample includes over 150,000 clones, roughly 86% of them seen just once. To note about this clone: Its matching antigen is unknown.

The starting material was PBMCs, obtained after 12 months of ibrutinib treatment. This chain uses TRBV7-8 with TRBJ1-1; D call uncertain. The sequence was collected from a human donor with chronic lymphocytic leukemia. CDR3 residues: CASSSYMNTEAFF. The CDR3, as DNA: TGTGCCAGCAGCAGTTACATGAACACTGAAGCTTTCTTT.